Following are 18 T cell receptor beta chains from one sample sequenced in a study of blood T cell repertoires in COVID-19 (dated by TCRdb to 2020 to 2021). Libraries were made using the immunoSEQ multiplex PCR assay. TCRdb mirrors the immuneACCESS table, restricted to in-frame sequences. Some clones are absent from its copies; in checked studies, under half trace to an unresolved V gene, and the reason for the others is unknown. For this sample the table gives roughly 400,000 clones, of which about 90% were detected only once. Under 0.7% of the sample is in the top ten clones. Sequencing was carried out using PBMCs or T cells enriched from blood (not recorded which). Source of these receptors: a man between 18 and 29 years old who had recovered from COVID-19.

CDR3 coding DNA: TGTGCCAGCAGTGCACCGACAGGGCTCGTCACTGAAGCTTTCTTT. Amino acid sequence: CASSAPTGLVTEAFF. The rearrangement joins TRBV6-4 to TRBJ1-1, with 7 bases matching TRBD1. The trim removed 4 bases at V and 4 bases at J, leaving 9 bases unmatched. The CDR3 extends over 15 amino acids. Germline lookup yields CDR1 MRHNA and CDR2 SNTAGT.

The chain's CDR3 is CASSKTGGEKLFF. CDR3 nucleotide sequence: TGTGCCAGCAGCAAGACAGGGGGTGAAAAACTGTTTTTT. The V and J genes are TRBV3-1 (or the pseudogene TRBV3-2) and TRBJ1-4, with 9 bases lining up with TRBD1. This CDR3 spans 13 amino acids. Per the germline V gene, CDR1 is LGHDT and CDR2 is YNNKEL (reference sequence). After removal of 5 bases from V and 7 bases from J, the junction contained 2 bases not matched to a gene.

The chain joins TRBV7-9 to TRBJ1-1; possibly TRBD1 for D (5 bases). V was shortened by 2 bases and J by 6 bases, with 7 bases between the two germline ends. The CDR3 covers 12 residues. Germline CDR1 and CDR2: SEHNR and FQNEAQ (reference sequence). In DNA form, the CDR3 reads TGTGCCAGCAGCTTATCGGGGGCTGAAGCTTTCTTT. Protein: CASSLSGAEAFF. The variable domain in full, completed from reference TRBV7-9 and TRBJ1-1, reads DTGVSQNPRHKITKRGQNVTFRCDPISEHNRLYWYRQTLGQGPEFLTYFQNEAQLEKSRLLSDRFSAERPKGSFSTLEIQRTEQGDSAMYLCASSLSGAEAFFGQGTRLTVV.

The V gene is TRBV6-1, the J gene TRBJ1-5, with 7 bases fitting TRBD1. V gave up 4 bases and J gave up 1 base; unmatched junction bases: 10. The germline V gene has CDR1 MNHNS and CDR2 SASEGT. The CDR3 length is 17 residues. CDR3 DNA: TGTGCCAGCAGTGGTTACAGGGGTATGGGAAGCAATCAGCCCCAGCATTTT. It specifies CASSGYRGMGSNQPQHF.

This clone was seen a single time. This chain joins TRBV6-5 and TRBJ1-2, with D perhaps TRBD1 (5 bases). Between the trimmed V and J ends, which lost 5 bases and 5 bases, there was a span of 15 bases. The CDR3 runs to 14 residues. Germline lookup yields CDR1 MNHEY and CDR2 SVGAGI. CDR3 nucleotide sequence: TGTGCCAGCAGTCAGGGACTCAGTGGATATGGCTACACCTTC. It is translated as CASSQGLSGYGYTF.

The rearrangement joins TRBV7-8 to TRBJ1-5; D unclear. The germline CDR1 and CDR2 sequences are SGHVS and FQNEAQ. The CDR3 is 13 amino acids. The V end lost 4 bases, the J end lost 4 bases, and 8 bases lay between the germline ends. The CDR3 DNA follows: TGTGCCAGCAGCTATACAGTGAATCAGCCCCAGCATTTT. This codes for CASSYTVNQPQHF.

The CDR3 bases are TGTGCCAGCAGCCCGACACCGTACGAGCAGTACTTC. Translated, it gives CASSPTPYEQYF. J is TRBJ2-7 and V is TRBV2; unclear D gene. Trimming took off 6 bases at V and 4 bases at J, with 10 bases between the two ends. There are 12 residues in the CDR3. Per germline, CDR1 SNHLY and CDR2 FYNNEI.

V and J are TRBV28 and TRBJ1-3, with TRBD1 matching over 9 bases. V was clipped by 6 bases and J by 5 bases; unmatched bases: 5. The V gene's germline CDR1 is MDHEN and CDR2 SYDVKM. The length of the CDR3 is 14 residues. The CDR3 sequence: CASSQGQGRNTIYF. DNA of the CDR3: TGTGCCAGCAGCCAGGGACAGGGAAGAAACACCATATATTTT.

This chain links TRBV7-2 with TRBJ1-5; D is uncertain. This CDR3 is built from 18 residues. V gave up 5 bases and J gave up 0 bases, with 20 bases separating them. Germline CDR1 is SGHTA and CDR2 is FQGNSA. The DNA of the CDR3 is TGTGCCAGCAGCCGCAAAGCAGTAGACACGTATAGCAATCAGCCCCAGCATTTT. Its protein product is CASSRKAVDTYSNQPQHF.

The rearrangement links TRBV2 to TRBJ2-7; TRBD1 matches 7 bases. Germline V lookup: CDR1 SNHLY, CDR2 FYNNEI. Trimming removed 7 bases from V and 4 bases from J; junction bases left unmatched: 1. The CDR3 is 11 residues long. The CDR3 loop reads CASIRGYEQYF. CDR3 bases: TGTGCCAGCATCAGGGGGTACGAGCAGTACTTC.

The chain uses TRBV29-1 and TRBJ1-3; D unclear. Germline values: CDR1 SQVTM, CDR2 ANQGSEA. This CDR3 is 14 amino acids long. Trimming removed 4 bases at V and 0 bases at J, with 10 bases between. The CDR3, as DNA: TGCAGCGTTGGAACTGTTAACTCTGGAAACACCATATATTTT. Protein sequence: CSVGTVNSGNTIYF.

This clone has only one observation. The chain joins TRBV3-1 (or the pseudogene TRBV3-2) to TRBJ2-5; 9 bases fit TRBD2. Losses at the gene ends were 4 bases for V and 5 bases for J; bases not matched to a gene: 8. The CDR3 has 15 amino acids. Germline V gene sequence: CDR1 LGHDT, CDR2 YNNKEL (reference sequence). This CDR3 reads CASSPVAGEWETQYF. As DNA, the CDR3 is TGTGCCAGCAGCCCTGTAGCGGGAGAGTGGGAGACCCAGTACTTC.

The chain recombines TRBV29-1 with TRBJ2-6, with TRBD1 matching 12 bases. CDR1 is SQVTM and CDR2 is ANQGSEA in the germline V gene. This CDR3 spans 16 amino acids. J gave up 1 base and V 4 bases, and 2 bases lay outside the gene matches. CDR3 residues: CSVGDRGQSGANVLTF. In DNA form, the CDR3 reads TGCAGCGTTGGGGACAGGGGGCAGTCTGGGGCCAACGTCCTGACTTTC.

This chain joins TRBV27 and TRBJ2-1, with no clear D. This CDR3 spans 13 amino acids. Germline lookup yields CDR1 MNHEY and CDR2 SMNVEV (reference sequence). Trimming removed 6 bases from V and 6 bases from J, with 12 bases in between. The CDR3 loop is CASSLNAGNEQFF. CDR3 DNA: TGTGCCAGCAGCCTCAACGCCGGCAATGAGCAGTTCTTC.

The J gene is TRBJ1-1, the V gene TRBV29-1; D is possibly TRBD1 (5 bases). The CDR3 has 13 amino acids. Per the germline V gene, CDR1 is SQVTM and CDR2 is ANQGSEA. Trimming left V 0 bases short and J 6 bases short, with 11 bases between. CDR3 region: CSVEDRRVAEAFF. DNA of the CDR3: TGCAGCGTTGAAGATCGCAGGGTTGCTGAAGCTTTCTTT.

The chain couples TRBV19 to TRBJ2-3; 8 nucleotides align to TRBD2. The CDR3 runs 16 residues. V trimming: 4 bases; J trimming: 6 bases; junction bases outside the gene matches: 12. Germline V gives CDR1 LNHDA, CDR2 SQIVND (reference sequence). DNA of the CDR3: TGTGCCAGTAGTAGGTTCGAGGCGGGAGGATCCGATACGCAGTATTTT. It yields the protein CASSRFEAGGSDTQYF. Full variable domain (remainder filled in from reference TRBV19 and TRBJ2-3): DGGITQSPKYLFRKEGQNVTLSCEQNLNHDAMYWYRQDPGQGLRLIYYSQIVNDFQKGDIAEGYSVSREKKESFPLTVTSAQKNPTAFYLCASSRFEAGGSDTQYFGPGTRLTVL.

The rearrangement links TRBV27 to TRBJ1-2; D ambiguous. V was trimmed by 4 bases and J by 2 bases, leaving 11 bases between them. The CDR3 is made up of 14 amino acids. Germline V CDR1 and CDR2: MNHEY, SMNVEV (reference sequence). The CDR3 region is CASSSQAGNYGYTF. In DNA, the CDR3 is TGTGCCAGCAGTTCCCAAGCCGGGAACTATGGCTACACCTTC.

This clone was seen more than once but under ten times. The chain has TRBV5-4 and TRBJ1-2; no clear D. The length of the CDR3 is 13 residues. V shed 4 bases and J shed 4 bases, with 11 bases lying between them. Germline V gene data show CDR1 as SGHNT and CDR2 as YYREEE (reference sequence). CDR3 amino acids: CASSPEASYGYTF. The CDR3 DNA follows: TGTGCCAGCAGCCCCGAGGCTAGCTATGGCTACACCTTC.